The clone carrying this T cell receptor beta chain occurred a few times. What it recognizes is unknown. The PCR used 60 Vbeta and 13 Jbeta primers. This table comes from immunoSEQ multiplex PCR, and its TCRdb copy is limited to in-frame clones, with some not included. This sample carries 150,000 to 200,000 clones, 75% to 85% of them seen once, and the ten largest clones take under 0.75%. Trimming removed 5 bases at V and 4 bases at J, with 12 bases between. Germline V gives CDR1 SGHDT, CDR2 YYEEEE. The CDR3 has 13 residues. These data originate in a study of cytomegalovirus exposure and HLA in healthy donors. Looking at the study overall: In terms of ancestry, the Caucasian-associated cluster contained 80% to 90% of the roughly 400 genotyped donors. Notes on the study in general: Overall, some 160 TCR beta chains were annotated as cytomegalovirus-associated. A previous analysis found most TCR beta V segments productive roughly 87% or roughly 30% of the time. The number of N-insertions in an Asian-associated ancestry cluster was reportedly below the approximately 680-donor mean in a later analysis.

This receptor was taken from a boy aged 5-17 years in good health and CMV-seronegative. The V and J genes are TRBV5-6 and TRBJ1-1, with D unresolved. Sequencing input: PBMCs. CDR3 loop: CASSLLLSTEAFF. The CDR3 bases are TGTGCCAGCAGTCTGTTGTTATCCACTGAAGCTTTCTTT.